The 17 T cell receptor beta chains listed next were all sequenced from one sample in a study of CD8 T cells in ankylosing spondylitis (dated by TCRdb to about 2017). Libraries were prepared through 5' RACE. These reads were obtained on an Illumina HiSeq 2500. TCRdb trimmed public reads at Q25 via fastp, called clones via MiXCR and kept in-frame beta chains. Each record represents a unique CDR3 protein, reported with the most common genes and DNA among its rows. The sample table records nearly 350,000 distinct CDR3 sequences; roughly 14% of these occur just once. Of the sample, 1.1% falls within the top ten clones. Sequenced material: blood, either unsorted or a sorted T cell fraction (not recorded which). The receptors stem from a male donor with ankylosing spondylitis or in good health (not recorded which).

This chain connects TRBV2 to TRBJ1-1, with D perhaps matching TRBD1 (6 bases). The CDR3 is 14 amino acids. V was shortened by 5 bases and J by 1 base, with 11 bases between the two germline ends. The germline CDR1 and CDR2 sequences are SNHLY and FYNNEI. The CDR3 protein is CASSWRTENTEAFF. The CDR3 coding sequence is TGTGCCAGCAGTTGGCGGACAGAGAACACTGAAGCTTTCTTT.

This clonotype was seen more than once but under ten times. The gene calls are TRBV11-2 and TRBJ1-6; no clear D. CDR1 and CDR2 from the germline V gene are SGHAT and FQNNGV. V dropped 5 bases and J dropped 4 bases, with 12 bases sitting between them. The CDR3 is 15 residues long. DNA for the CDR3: TGTGCCAGCAGCCCCCGGACGGGGTATAATTCACCCCTCCACTTT. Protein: CASSPRTGYNSPLHF.

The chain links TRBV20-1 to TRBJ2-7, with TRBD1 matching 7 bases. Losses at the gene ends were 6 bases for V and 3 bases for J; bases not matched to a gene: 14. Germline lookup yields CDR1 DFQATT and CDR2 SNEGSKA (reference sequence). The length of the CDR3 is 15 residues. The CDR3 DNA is TGCAGTGCCCATAAACAGGGGAACCTGTTCTACGAGCAGTACTTC. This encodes CSAHKQGNLFYEQYF.

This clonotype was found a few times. The CDR3 reads CASSEWGTGAQTGKNIQYF. CDR3 bases: TGCGCCAGCAGTGAGTGGGGGACAGGGGCCCAGACTGGTAAAAACATTCAGTACTTC. V gene TRBV10-2 combines with J gene TRBJ2-4; 10 nucleotides match TRBD1. CDR3 size: 19 residues. Germline loops: CDR1 WSHSY, CDR2 SAAADI. V was pared by 1 base and J by 4 bases, with 13 bases of the junction left unmatched.

The CDR3 DNA is TGCGCCAGCAGCCATCGTTCTACCGGGACAGACTCCTACGAGCAGTACTTC. It encodes CASSHRSTGTDSYEQYF. The chain carries TRBV4-1 and TRBJ2-7; 7 bases are shared with TRBD1. This CDR3 region has 17 residues. The germline CDR1 and CDR2 sequences are MGHRA and YSYEKL. The trim removed 3 bases at V and 0 bases at J, leaving 11 bases unmatched.

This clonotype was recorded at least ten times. The CDR3 region is CASSPGDNEQFF. Written as DNA, the CDR3 is TGTGCCAGCTCACCTGGGGACAATGAGCAGTTCTTC. The V and J genes are TRBV18 and TRBJ2-1, with D unresolved. The V gene's germline CDR1 is KGHSH and CDR2 LQKENI. V lost 3 bases, J lost 5 bases, and 5 bases lay in between. The CDR3 loop spans 12 amino acids.

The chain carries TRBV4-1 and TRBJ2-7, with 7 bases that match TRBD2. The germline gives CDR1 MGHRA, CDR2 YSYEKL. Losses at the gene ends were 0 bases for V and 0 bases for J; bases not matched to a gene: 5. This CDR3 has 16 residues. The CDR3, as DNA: TGCGCCAGCAGCCAAGACTGGGGGGGTAACTCCTACGAGCAGTACTTC. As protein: CASSQDWGGNSYEQYF.

This CDR3 reads CASSLRRLQANSGANVLTF. The DNA for the CDR3 is TGTGCCAGCAGTTTACGCCGATTACAGGCGAACTCTGGGGCCAACGTCCTGACTTTC. The chain couples TRBV27 to TRBJ2-6; D is perhaps TRBD1 (5 bases). The V gene lost 2 bases and the J gene lost 0 bases, with 17 bases spanning the gap. This CDR3 is 19 amino acids long. Germline CDR1 and CDR2: MNHEY and SMNVEV (reference sequence).

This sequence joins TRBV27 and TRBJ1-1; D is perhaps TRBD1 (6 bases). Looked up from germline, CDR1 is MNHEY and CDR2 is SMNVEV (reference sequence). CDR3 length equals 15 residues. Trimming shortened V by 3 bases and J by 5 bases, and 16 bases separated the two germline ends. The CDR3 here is CASSFRSGEGTEAFF. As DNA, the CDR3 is TGTGCCAGCAGTTTTAGATCAGGGGAAGGGACTGAAGCTTTCTTT.

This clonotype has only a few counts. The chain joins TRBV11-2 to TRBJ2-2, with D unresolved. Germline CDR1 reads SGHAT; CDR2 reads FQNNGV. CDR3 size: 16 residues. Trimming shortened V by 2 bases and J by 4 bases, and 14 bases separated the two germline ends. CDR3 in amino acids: CASSLTAGLATGELFF. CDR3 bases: TGTGCCAGCAGCTTAACGGCCGGGTTGGCCACCGGGGAGCTGTTTTTT. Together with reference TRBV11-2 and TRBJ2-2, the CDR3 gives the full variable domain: EAGVAQSPRYKIIEKRQSVAFWCNPISGHATLYWYQQILGQGPKLLIQFQNNGVVDDSQLPKDRFSAERLKGVDSTLKIQPAKLEDSAVYLCASSLTAGLATGELFFGEGSRLTVL.

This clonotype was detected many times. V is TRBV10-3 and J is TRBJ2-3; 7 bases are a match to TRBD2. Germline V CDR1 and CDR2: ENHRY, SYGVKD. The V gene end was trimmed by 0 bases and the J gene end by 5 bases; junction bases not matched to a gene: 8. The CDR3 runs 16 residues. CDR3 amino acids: CAISESAGAAGDTQYF. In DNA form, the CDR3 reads TGTGCCATCAGTGAGTCGGCGGGAGCGGCAGGAGATACGCAGTATTTT.

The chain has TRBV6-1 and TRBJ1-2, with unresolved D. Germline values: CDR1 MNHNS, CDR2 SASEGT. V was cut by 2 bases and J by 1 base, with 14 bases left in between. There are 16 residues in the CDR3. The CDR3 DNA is TGTGCCAGCAGTGAAATCAGCGTACGGAGTAACTATGGCTACACCTTC. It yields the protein CASSEISVRSNYGYTF.

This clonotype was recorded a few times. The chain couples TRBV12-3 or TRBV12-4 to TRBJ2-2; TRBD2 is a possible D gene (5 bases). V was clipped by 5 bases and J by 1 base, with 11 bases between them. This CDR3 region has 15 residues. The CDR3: CASSPRGLNTGELFF. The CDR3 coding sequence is TGTGCCAGCAGTCCCCGAGGGCTGAACACCGGGGAGCTGTTTTTT.

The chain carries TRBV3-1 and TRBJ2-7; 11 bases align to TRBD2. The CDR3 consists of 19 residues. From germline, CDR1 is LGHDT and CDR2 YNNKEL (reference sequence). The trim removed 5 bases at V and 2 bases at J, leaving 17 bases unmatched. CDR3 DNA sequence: TGTGCCAGCAGCTACACATATAGCGGGAGGGCCAATTCCCCCTACGAGCAGTACTTC. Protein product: CASSYTYSGRANSPYEQYF.

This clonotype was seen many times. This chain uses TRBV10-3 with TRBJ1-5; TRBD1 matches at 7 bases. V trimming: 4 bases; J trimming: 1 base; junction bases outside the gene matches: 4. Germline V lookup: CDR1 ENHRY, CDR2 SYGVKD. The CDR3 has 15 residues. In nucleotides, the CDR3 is TGTGCCATCAGTGGTACAGGGGTGAGCAATCAGCCCCAGCATTTT. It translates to CAISGTGVSNQPQHF.

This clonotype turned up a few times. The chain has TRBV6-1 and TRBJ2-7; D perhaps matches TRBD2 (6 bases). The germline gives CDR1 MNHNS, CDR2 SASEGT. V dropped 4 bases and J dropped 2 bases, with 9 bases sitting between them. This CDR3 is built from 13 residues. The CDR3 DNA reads TGTGCCAGCAGTGCGGAGGGGACCTACGAGCAGTACTTC. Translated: CASSAEGTYEQYF.

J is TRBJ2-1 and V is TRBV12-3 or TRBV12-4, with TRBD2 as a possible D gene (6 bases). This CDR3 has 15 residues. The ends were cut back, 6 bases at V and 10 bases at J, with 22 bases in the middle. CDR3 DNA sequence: TGTGCCAGCAGGTCGCGGACTATCGCTCAGGGCGAGCAGTTCTTC. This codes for CASRSRTIAQGEQFF.